This passage covers 20 T cell receptor beta chains from one sample sequenced in a study of CD8 T cells in ankylosing spondylitis. Findings of the study overall: About eight highly homologous variants made up a TCR beta motif that seemed to typify ankylosing spondylitis blood.

MiXCR, applied by TCRdb to the 5' RACE reads, yields one record per CDR3 protein. The top ten hold approximately 15% of the sample, which has roughly 300,000 distinct CDR3 sequences, approximately 8.2% seen once. These TCRs are of unknown antigen specificity. The specimen sequenced was blood, either unsorted or a sorted T cell fraction (not recorded which). These receptors all come from a male donor with ankylosing spondylitis.

This clonotype was counted only a few times. CDR3 amino acids: CSVEPRQGWGGTEAFF. In nucleotides, the CDR3 is TGCAGCGTTGAACCCCGACAGGGATGGGGCGGCACTGAAGCTTTCTTT. This chain links TRBV29-1 with TRBJ1-1; 7 nucleotides agree with TRBD1. The CDR3 has 16 amino acids. The V gene end was trimmed by 2 bases and the J gene end by 4 bases; junction bases not matched to a gene: 13. Per germline, CDR1 SQVTM and CDR2 ANQGSEA.

This clonotype was counted many times. CDR3 protein: CASRFQETQYF. The CDR3 nucleotides are TGTGCCAGCAGATTTCAAGAGACCCAGTACTTC. The rearrangement links TRBV27 to TRBJ2-5; D unresolved. In germline, CDR1 is MNHEY, CDR2 SMNVEV (reference sequence). The CDR3 spans 11 residues. V lost 6 bases and J lost 2, with 4 bases in between.

This clonotype was observed many times. V is TRBV27 and J is TRBJ2-3; a weak D match, TRBD2 (6 bases). CDR1 and CDR2 from the germline V gene are MNHEY and SMNVEV (reference sequence). Trimming left V 5 bases short and J 2 bases short, with 17 bases between. CDR3 length: 16 residues. The CDR3 nucleotides read TGTGCCAGCAGTCCCTGGGTAGCGGAATCCACAGATACGCAGTATTTT. It yields the protein CASSPWVAESTDTQYF.

There are many counts of this clonotype. The chain recombines TRBV29-1 with TRBJ2-1; a weak D match, TRBD1 (6 bases). Deletions cut 6 bases from V and 3 bases from J, with 15 bases between. CDR1 and CDR2 (germline): SQVTM, ANQGSEA. The CDR3 is 14 amino acids. In DNA form, the CDR3 reads TGCAGCGTCGAATCAGGGGCCCTCTACAATGAGCAGTTCTTC. This gives the protein CSVESGALYNEQFF.

This clonotype was seen only a few times. DNA of the CDR3: TGTGCCAGCAAGTGGGGGATCAATCAGCCCCAGCATTTT. Its protein product is CASKWGINQPQHF. The chain links TRBV12-3 or TRBV12-4 to TRBJ1-5; D is possibly TRBD1 (5 bases). CDR3 length equals 13 residues. The V end was cut by 7 bases, the J end by 3 bases, with 10 bases between.

This clonotype occurred a few times. This chain uses TRBV20-1 with TRBJ2-7, with 9 nucleotides matching TRBD2. J was trimmed by 2 bases and V by 4 bases; bases with no gene match: 18. The CDR3 sequence is 18 residues long. CDR1 DFQATT and CDR2 SNEGSKA come from the germline V gene (reference sequence). This chain's CDR3 is CSATRRVSGRYKPYEQYF. The CDR3 DNA sequence: TGCAGTGCTACGCGGCGGGTGAGCGGGAGGTACAAGCCCTACGAGCAGTACTTC.

The gene calls are TRBV5-1 and TRBJ2-7, with 12 nucleotides matching TRBD2. The CDR3 runs 17 residues. The V segment lost 4 bases and the J segment 3 bases; nucleotides outside the gene matches: 11. Germline values: CDR1 SGHRS, CDR2 YFSETQ. The CDR3 sequence is CASSPGLAGLRDYEQYF. The CDR3 DNA reads as TGCGCCAGCAGCCCAGGACTAGCGGGGCTTAGGGACTACGAGCAGTACTTC.

The chain links TRBV5-4 to TRBJ2-3; no clear D. Trimming took off 0 bases at V and 0 bases at J, with 11 bases between the two ends. Germline CDR1 and CDR2: SGHNT and YYREEE (reference sequence). The CDR3 extends over 16 amino acids. CDR3 bases: TGTGCCAGCAGCTTGGACCTATGGGCTAGCACAGATACGCAGTATTTT. The encoded protein is CASSLDLWASTDTQYF.

V is TRBV2 and J is TRBJ2-5; no definite D call. CDR3 size: 16 residues. V was shortened by 6 bases and J by 2 bases, with 19 bases between the two germline ends. CDR1 and CDR2 from the germline V gene are SNHLY and FYNNEI. CDR3 bases: TGTGCCAGCAGGGAAATGGGTCGCAGAGTACAAGAGACCCAGTACTTC. Translated, it gives CASREMGRRVQETQYF.

The V and J genes are TRBV5-6 and TRBJ2-7, with 9 bases identical to TRBD1. The CDR3 loop spans 14 amino acids. Germline V lookup: CDR1 SGHDT, CDR2 YYEEEE. The J segment lost 5 bases and the V segment lost 0 bases, leaving 3 bases of the junction unmatched. CDR3 region: CASSLGTGADEQYF. The CDR3 nucleotides read TGTGCCAGCAGCTTGGGGACAGGGGCTGACGAGCAGTACTTC.

This clonotype has only a few counts. The J gene is TRBJ1-1, the V gene TRBV4-3; D gene unclear. CDR1 is LGHNA and CDR2 is YSLEER in the germline V gene. V lost 1 base and J 1 base, leaving 4 bases between the germline ends. The CDR3 consists of 13 residues. This CDR3 is CASSQGWNTEAFF. Written as DNA, the CDR3 is TGCGCCAGCAGCCAAGGTTGGAACACTGAAGCTTTCTTT.

The chain links TRBV9 to TRBJ2-2; the D gene is possibly TRBD2 (5 bases). The CDR3 consists of 15 residues. The germline gives CDR1 SGDLS, CDR2 YYNGEE. V shed 0 bases and J shed 0 bases, with 6 bases lying between them. The CDR3: CASSVAGTNTGELFF. The CDR3 coding sequence is TGTGCCAGCAGCGTAGCGGGGACGAACACCGGGGAGCTGTTTTTT. The full variable domain, with the rest looked up from reference TRBV9 and TRBJ2-2, is DSGVTQTPKHLITATGQRVTLRCSPRSGDLSVYWYQQSLDQGLQFLIQYYNGEERAKGNILERFSAQQFPDLHSELNLSSLELGDSALYFCASSVAGTNTGELFFGEGSRLTVL.

The chain recombines TRBV10-3 with TRBJ2-7; 7 bases match TRBD2. This CDR3 has 15 residues. V lost 5 bases, J lost 5 bases, and 12 bases stayed unmatched. Germline V lookup: CDR1 ENHRY, CDR2 SYGVKD. The CDR3 loop reads CAISRTAGTNDEQYF. The CDR3 bases are TGTGCCATCAGTAGAACAGCGGGGACTAACGACGAGCAGTACTTC.

This clonotype came up many times. The chain uses TRBV7-6 and TRBJ1-6; maybe TRBD1 (5 bases). With 5 bases removed from V and 9 bases from J, the gap between germline ends came to 20 bases. The CDR3 sequence is 16 residues long. CDR1 is SGHVS, CDR2 FNYEAQ, per germline. DNA for the CDR3: TGTGCCAGCAGCCTCCGGGACCCCTTTTCGGGTTCACCCCTCCACTTT. Its translation is CASSLRDPFSGSPLHF.

The J gene is TRBJ2-1, the V gene TRBV7-9, with 9 bases identical to TRBD2. Germline assignment: CDR1 SEHNR and CDR2 FQNEAQ (reference sequence). CDR3 length equals 13 residues. V gave up 10 bases and J gave up 7 bases; unmatched junction bases: 8. This CDR3 reads CANPSGMGNEQFF. Here the CDR3 DNA reads TGTGCCAATCCTAGCGGGATGGGGAATGAGCAGTTCTTC.

The V gene is TRBV4-1, the J gene TRBJ2-1, with D possibly matching TRBD1 (5 bases). The V gene lost 0 bases and the J gene lost 4 bases, with 10 bases spanning the gap. The germline V gene encodes CDR1 MGHRA and CDR2 YSYEKL. This CDR3 is 15 amino acids long. The CDR3 sequence is CASSQDPGYYNEQFF. The DNA of the CDR3 is TGCGCCAGCAGCCAAGACCCAGGGTATTACAATGAGCAGTTCTTC.

The rearrangement links TRBV10-3 to TRBJ2-3; maybe TRBD2 (6 bases). This CDR3 is 14 amino acids long. Trimming pared 6 bases from V and 2 bases from J, leaving 12 bases between. CDR1 is ENHRY, CDR2 SYGVKD, per germline. The CDR3 sequence is CAISPGTVTDTQYF. DNA of the CDR3: TGTGCCATCAGCCCCGGGACTGTCACAGATACGCAGTATTTT.

This clonotype was seen more than once but under ten times. The gene calls are TRBV4-3 and TRBJ2-2; 8 bases fit TRBD2. This CDR3 has 16 amino acids. Germline V gene sequence: CDR1 LGHNA, CDR2 YSLEER. After removal of 3 bases from V and 0 bases from J, the junction contained 3 bases not matched to a gene. The CDR3 loop reads CASSQFSGANTGELFF. CDR3 in DNA: TGCGCCAGCAGCCAGTTTAGCGGGGCGAACACCGGGGAGCTGTTTTTT.

This clonotype was counted at least ten times. The V gene is TRBV12-3 or TRBV12-4, the J gene TRBJ2-5, with a weak D call TRBD2 (5 bases). The CDR3 contains 14 residues. V shed 6 bases and J shed 3 bases, with 14 bases lying between them. The CDR3 region is CASSRSEGKETQYF. The DNA for the CDR3 is TGTGCCAGCAGCCGGAGTGAGGGAAAAGAGACCCAGTACTTC.

This clonotype was picked up a small number of times. The chain employs TRBV15 and TRBJ2-3; 9 bases match TRBD2. The V gene end was trimmed by 0 bases and the J gene end by 4 bases; junction bases not matched to a gene: 5. The CDR3 spans 16 residues. The V gene's germline CDR1 is LNHNV and CDR2 YYDKDF (reference sequence). The CDR3 region is CATSRDRGRDSDTQYF. CDR3 DNA: TGTGCCACCAGCAGAGATCGCGGGAGGGATTCAGATACGCAGTATTTT.